What follows are 29 T cell receptor beta chains derived from one specimen sequenced in a study of Tregs in tolerant kidney transplant recipients. The method was immunoSEQ multiplex PCR; TCRdb's version includes in-frame clones alone and lacks a portion of them. The sample lists over 55,000 clones, around 80% occurring once. Sequenced sample: CD4+ T cells from blood. These receptors were taken from a human donor in good health.

DNA of the CDR3: TGCAGCGTTGAAGATCCGGGGCCTCGGCAGACCCAGTACTTC. Its translation: CSVEDPGPRQTQYF. The chain has TRBV29-1 and TRBJ2-5; tentatively, D is TRBD1 or TRBD2 (5 bases each). CDR3 length: 14 residues. Trimming stripped 0 bases from V and 6 bases from J, with 14 bases between. CDR1 is SQVTM and CDR2 is ANQGSEA in the germline V gene.

The V call is TRBV5-1, the J call TRBJ2-1, with D perhaps TRBD2 (6 bases). The CDR3 length is 15 residues. The V gene's germline CDR1 is SGHRS and CDR2 YFSETQ. Trimming removed 7 bases at V and 4 bases at J, with 18 bases between. CDR3 DNA: TGCGCCAGCTCTCCCGAGGACTACCCTTACAATGAGCAGTTCTTC. This sequence encodes CASSPEDYPYNEQFF.

This rearrangement joins TRBV5-8 to TRBJ2-7; D may be TRBD2 (5 bases). Germline lookup yields CDR1 SGHTS and CDR2 YDEGEE. Trimming stripped 6 bases from V and 5 bases from J, with 15 bases between. The CDR3 runs to 13 residues. This CDR3 is CASNLRAGDEQYF. In DNA form, the CDR3 reads TGTGCCAGCAATCTGAGGGCCGGGGACGAGCAGTACTTC.

The rearrangement joins TRBV19 to TRBJ1-3; D possibly corresponds to TRBD1 (5 bases). Germline values: CDR1 LNHDA, CDR2 SQIVND (reference sequence). Trimming took off 5 bases at V and 3 bases at J, with 8 bases between the two ends. This CDR3 region has 13 residues. CDR3 DNA sequence: TGTGCCAGTAGTCAGACAGATGGAAACACCATATATTTT. This translates into CASSQTDGNTIYF.

CDR3 in amino acids: CASSEVQGREAFF. CDR3 sequence (DNA): TGTGCCAGCAGTGAGGTCCAGGGACGAGAAGCTTTCTTT. V gene TRBV2 combines with J gene TRBJ1-1; a weak D match, TRBD1 (5 bases). V was trimmed by 3 bases and J by 8 bases, leaving 13 bases between them. Looked up from germline, CDR1 is SNHLY and CDR2 is FYNNEI. The CDR3 contains 13 residues.

The chain uses TRBV2 and TRBJ1-5; no definite D call. The CDR3 loop spans 14 amino acids. Germline loops: CDR1 SNHLY, CDR2 FYNNEI. The V gene lost 6 bases and the J gene lost 0 bases, with 9 bases spanning the gap. DNA for the CDR3: TGTGCCAGCAGATTGCAGAATAGCAATCAGCCCCAGCATTTT. Its protein product is CASRLQNSNQPQHF.

This clone was recorded a few times. The rearrangement joins TRBV5-1 to TRBJ1-5, with 7 bases aligning to TRBD1. The germline gives CDR1 SGHRS, CDR2 YFSETQ. CDR3 length equals 15 residues. V lost 5 bases and J lost 5; bases outside the gene matches: 10. This CDR3 reads CASRAKTGEDQPQHF. The CDR3 coding sequence is TGCGCCAGCAGGGCCAAAACAGGGGAGGATCAGCCCCAGCATTTT.

This chain uses TRBV29-1 with TRBJ2-3, with D possibly called TRBD1 or TRBD2 (5 bases each). The germline gives CDR1 SQVTM, CDR2 ANQGSEA. The CDR3 is 15 amino acids. V lost 5 bases and J lost 10, with 25 bases in between. Written as DNA, the CDR3 is TGCAGCGTTTCGTCTTGGGACCTGGGGTGGAAAGCGCAGTATTTT. As protein: CSVSSWDLGWKAQYF.

This clone was seen a handful of times. The chain employs TRBV11-1 and TRBJ1-2, with 8 bases aligning to TRBD1. The ends lost 5 bases at V and 7 bases at J; junction bases unmatched: 6. CDR3 length: 13 amino acids. Germline V lookup: CDR1 SGHAT, CDR2 FQDESV (reference sequence). CDR3 region: CASSPDRASGYTF. Written as DNA, the CDR3 is TGTGCCAGCAGCCCGGACAGGGCCTCTGGCTACACCTTC. The full variable domain, completed using reference TRBV11-1 and TRBJ1-2, is EAEVAQSPRYKITEKSQAVAFWCDPISGHATLYWYRQILGQGPELLVQFQDESVVDDSQLPKDRFSAERLKGVDSTLKIQPAELGDSAMYLCASSPDRASGYTFGSGTRLTVV.

The chain couples TRBV5-1 to TRBJ1-2; D gene unclear. The CDR3 sequence is 16 residues long. CDR1 and CDR2 (germline): SGHRS, YFSETQ. Trimming shortened V by 3 bases and J by 6 bases, and 21 bases separated the two germline ends. CDR3 residues: CASSSPRRGGGHGYTF. For the CDR3, the DNA is TGCGCCAGCAGCTCCCCCCGGAGAGGTGGTGGGCATGGCTACACCTTC.

The CDR3: CASSLAPGQGRGEAFF. The DNA for the CDR3 is TGTGCCAGCAGTTTGGCCCCGGGACAGGGACGGGGTGAAGCTTTCTTT. The J gene is TRBJ1-1, the V gene TRBV27; 9 nucleotides agree with TRBD1. Germline CDR1 MNHEY, CDR2 SMNVEV (reference sequence). V was pared by 3 bases and J by 7 bases, with 12 bases of the junction left unmatched. The CDR3 spans 16 residues.

V is TRBV27 and J is TRBJ1-2; TRBD1 agrees at 12 bases. Germline V gene sequence: CDR1 MNHEY, CDR2 SMNVEV (reference sequence). V lost 6 bases to trimming and J lost 5 bases; unmatched junction nucleotides: 10. The CDR3 loop spans 16 amino acids. The CDR3: CASSPAPGQGAYGYTF. In nucleotides, the CDR3 is TGTGCCAGCAGCCCTGCTCCGGGACAGGGGGCTTATGGCTACACCTTC.

By its share, this clone is medium-sized (0.01 to 0.1%). The chain joins TRBV6-6 to TRBJ1-2; D gene ambiguous. The germline CDR1 and CDR2 sequences are MNHNY and SVGAGI (reference sequence). Trimming left V 8 bases short and J 1 base short, with 11 bases between. The CDR3 contains 13 residues. The CDR3 region is CASGDQVNYGYTF. CDR3 nucleotide sequence: TGTGCCAGCGGTGACCAAGTTAACTATGGCTACACCTTC.

This clone is a singleton in its sample. The gene calls are TRBV7-2 and TRBJ2-3, with TRBD2 matching 7 bases. Unmatched junction bases numbered 8, after V lost 5 bases and J lost 3 bases. Germline CDR1 SGHTA, CDR2 FQGNSA. The CDR3 has 15 amino acids. CDR3 DNA: TGTGCCAGCAGCCTCGCCTCAGCGGGGACAGATACGCAGTATTTT. Amino acids: CASSLASAGTDTQYF.

The chain links TRBV5-1 to TRBJ2-1; D not certain. Per germline, CDR1 SGHRS and CDR2 YFSETQ. The V end was cut by 4 bases, the J end by 0 bases, with 11 bases between. The CDR3 is made up of 15 amino acids. CDR3: CASSPGPGSYNEQFF. The CDR3 bases are TGCGCCAGCAGCCCTGGCCCCGGCTCCTACAATGAGCAGTTCTTC. The full variable domain, rest sourced from reference TRBV5-1 and TRBJ2-1, is KAGVTQTPRYLIKTRGQQVTLSCSPISGHRSVSWYQQTPGQGLQFLFEYFSETQRNKGNFPGRFSGRQFSNSRSEMNVSTLELGDSALYLCASSPGPGSYNEQFFGPGTRLTVL.

The V and J genes are TRBV19 and TRBJ1-1, with a weak D call TRBD1 (6 bases). Trimming cost V 6 bases and J 4 bases, with 12 bases left between them. The CDR3 is 13 residues long. Germline CDR1 reads LNHDA; CDR2 reads SQIVND (reference sequence). CDR3 nucleotide sequence: TGTGCCAGTAGCTCTGGAGGGGGCACTGAAGCTTTCTTT. Its translation: CASSSGGGTEAFF.

V usage is TRBV6-5 and J usage is TRBJ1-5, with a weak D call TRBD1 (6 bases). V lost 6 bases and J 5 bases, leaving 17 bases between the germline ends. The CDR3 consists of 15 residues. Germline-derived CDR1 and CDR2 are MNHEY and SVGAGI. CDR3 protein: CASRFRQAPDQPQHF. CDR3 DNA: TGTGCCAGCAGATTCCGACAGGCCCCGGATCAGCCCCAGCATTTT.

The chain joins TRBV9 to TRBJ2-4; 7 bases are a match to TRBD2. Losses at the gene ends were 0 bases for V and 0 bases for J; bases not matched to a gene: 9. Germline values: CDR1 SGDLS, CDR2 YYNGEE. The CDR3 is 18 amino acids. The CDR3 region has the DNA TGTGCCAGCAGCGTAGGTCCCCACGGGAGGCTAGCCAAAAACATTCAGTACTTC. Encoded protein: CASSVGPHGRLAKNIQYF.

The chain employs TRBV19 and TRBJ2-3; 10 positions match TRBD2. This CDR3 comprises 14 residues. V shed 6 bases, J shed 0 bases, and the junction held 0 bases outside the gene matches. CDR1 and CDR2 (germline): LNHDA, SQIVND (reference sequence). This CDR3 reads CASRTSGSTDTQYF. The CDR3, as DNA: TGTGCCAGTAGGACTAGCGGGAGCACAGATACGCAGTATTTT. Full variable domain (outside the CDR3, taken from reference TRBV19 and TRBJ2-3): DGGITQSPKYLFRKEGQNVTLSCEQNLNHDAMYWYRQDPGQGLRLIYYSQIVNDFQKGDIAEGYSVSREKKESFPLTVTSAQKNPTAFYLCASRTSGSTDTQYFGPGTRLTVL.

The chain employs TRBV19 and TRBJ1-3; D is uncertain. The CDR3 has 15 amino acids. Trimming cost V 4 bases and J 0 bases, with 10 bases left between them. CDR1 and CDR2 from the germline V gene are LNHDA and SQIVND (reference sequence). The CDR3 spells CASSNGPYSGNTIYF. The CDR3 DNA is TGTGCCAGTAGTAACGGGCCTTACTCTGGAAACACCATATATTTT.

This rearrangement joins TRBV14 to TRBJ2-1; 14 positions match TRBD2. Germline CDR1 SGHDN, CDR2 FVKESK. Germline trimming cut 3 bases from V and 6 bases from J; bases unmatched to any gene: 4. The CDR3 loop spans 16 amino acids. The CDR3 coding sequence is TGTGCCAGCAGCCAGCCCGGGACTAGCGGGAGCAATGAGCAGTTCTTC. This gives the protein CASSQPGTSGSNEQFF.

The chain has TRBV6-1 and TRBJ1-5; D call uncertain. Trimming shortened V by 1 base and J by 11 bases, and 18 bases separated the two germline ends. In germline, CDR1 is MNHNS, CDR2 SASEGT. The CDR3 length is 15 residues. In DNA, the CDR3 is TGTGCCAGCAGTGAAGTGGGGTGGGGTCGAGGTTCCCAGCATTTT. This gives the protein CASSEVGWGRGSQHF.

The chain employs TRBV30 and TRBJ1-2; D call uncertain. Germline V gene sequence: CDR1 GTSNPN, CDR2 SVGIG (reference sequence). V gave up 0 bases and J gave up 0 bases, with 5 bases separating them. This CDR3 spans 13 amino acids. CDR3 sequence: CAWSVLANYGYTF. The CDR3 DNA follows: TGTGCCTGGAGTGTACTTGCTAACTATGGCTACACCTTC.

The J gene is TRBJ2-3, the V gene TRBV9; 9 bases are a match to TRBD2. Germline V gene data show CDR1 as SGDLS and CDR2 as YYNGEE. The ends lost 1 base at V and 4 bases at J; junction bases unmatched: 13. The CDR3 totals 18 residues. DNA of the CDR3: TGTGCCAGCAGCGTATCACAGCGGGAGGTACCAGGCGCAGATACGCAGTATTTT. As protein: CASSVSQREVPGADTQYF.

V gene TRBV28 combines with J gene TRBJ1-1, with D unclear. Per germline, CDR1 MDHEN and CDR2 SYDVKM. V was clipped by 4 bases and J by 2 bases, with 17 bases between them. The CDR3 length is 16 residues. CDR3 sequence reads: CASSSPISGLNTEAFF. The DNA for the CDR3 is TGTGCCAGCAGTTCCCCGATTAGTGGCCTAAACACTGAAGCTTTCTTT.

This clone was recorded only once. The J gene is TRBJ2-2, the V gene TRBV11-2; TRBD2 matches at 13 bases. This CDR3 has 17 residues. Per germline, CDR1 SGHAT and CDR2 FQNNGV. Losses at the gene ends were 5 bases for V and 5 bases for J; bases not matched to a gene: 8. The CDR3 reads CASSRTSGGRETGELFF. CDR3 in DNA: TGTGCCAGCAGCCGGACTAGCGGGGGCCGAGAGACCGGGGAGCTGTTTTTT.

The genes are TRBV6-5 and TRBJ2-3; D ambiguous. V was shortened by 7 bases and J by 4 bases, with 12 bases between the two germline ends. The germline gives CDR1 MNHEY, CDR2 SVGAGI. The CDR3 covers 13 residues. The CDR3 sequence: CASTSPGADTQYF. The CDR3 bases are TGTGCCAGCACCTCGCCCGGTGCAGATACGCAGTATTTT.

This sequence joins TRBV4-3 and TRBJ2-7; weak D call: TRBD1 (5 bases). CDR1 LGHNA and CDR2 YSLEER come from the germline V gene. CDR3 length equals 14 residues. V was pared by 0 bases and J by 3 bases, with 9 bases between. The CDR3 region is CASSQDRGLYEQYF. The CDR3 DNA sequence: TGCGCCAGCAGCCAAGATAGGGGTCTCTACGAGCAGTACTTC.

The rearrangement links TRBV11-2 to TRBJ2-4, with TRBD1 identical over 7 bases. This CDR3 is built from 15 residues. Germline values: CDR1 SGHAT, CDR2 FQNNGV. Trimming took 8 bases from V and 4 from J; bases not matched to a gene: 11. The CDR3 DNA reads as TGTGCCAGCCGCCAAATAAGGGGGCCAAAAAACATTCAGTACTTC. Translation gives CASRQIRGPKNIQYF.